This is a list of T cell receptor beta chains from one sample in a study of T cells in Graves' hyperthyroidism and ophthalmopathy. TCRdb processed the multiplex PCR reads anew with MiXCR; each CDR3 protein has one entry. Of more than 500,000 distinct CDR3 sequences in the sample, 13% to 15% are singletons; the top ten hold approximately 15%. Input material: blood. These receptors originate from a woman aged 35 to 49 with Graves' hyperthyroidism. Both conserved end residues are part of each CDR3. A D gene is named only where the DNA matches it firmly. Expanded clones get a size class; other rows say once, few or many, or leave the size out.

TRBV27,14,few,TRBJ2-1,-,TGTGCCAGCAGTTTGGCCCCCCAAGCGAATGAGCAGTTCTTC,CASSLAPQANEQFF
TRBV27,13,few,TRBJ1-1,-,TGTGCCAGCAGTCAGACAGTGAACTCTGAAGCTTTCTTT,CASSQTVNSEAFF
TRBV11-2,17,many,TRBJ2-1,TRBD2,TGTGCCAGCAGCTCTAGCGGGAGGGCCGGCTCCTACAATGAGCAGTTCTTC,CASSSSGRAGSYNEQFF
TRBV6-2/TRBV6-3,11,few,TRBJ2-7,TRBD2,TGTGCCAGAGGGACTAGTAACGAGCAGTACTTC,CARGTSNEQYF
TRBV29-1,13,-,TRBJ1-2,TRBD1,TGCAGCGTTGAAGACAGGGGGGGCTATGGCTACACCTTC,CSVEDRGGYGYTF
TRBV12-3/TRBV12-4,18,many,TRBJ2-1,TRBD2,TGTGCCAGCAGTTCATTAGGACTAGCGGGACCCTTTAGTAATGAGCAGTTCTTC,CASSSLGLAGPFSNEQFF
TRBV12-3/TRBV12-4,14,many,TRBJ1-1,TRBD1,TGTGCCAGCTGCGCGGGACAGACGAACACTGAAGCTTTCTTT,CASCAGQTNTEAFF
TRBV27,17,many,TRBJ2-1,TRBD2,TGTGCCAGCAACCTTTATCCACTAGCGGGAGTGGCAAATGAGCAGTTCTTC,CASNLYPLAGVANEQFF
TRBV20-1,17,many,TRBJ2-1,TRBD2,TGCAGTGCTAGAGAGCGAAGACTAGCGGGAGGGTACAATGAGCAGTTCTTC,CSARERRLAGGYNEQFF
TRBV18,12,many,TRBJ1-1,-,TGTGCCAGCTCACCACAGCTCACTGAAGCTTTCTTT,CASSPQLTEAFF
TRBV7-9,14,few,TRBJ2-2,-,TGTGCCAGCAGCTTATCTTGGGCGACCGGGGAGCTGTTTTTT,CASSLSWATGELFF
TRBV30,14,few,TRBJ1-5,-,TGTGCCTGGACTCCGACACAGAGCAATCAGCCCCAGCATTTT,CAWTPTQSNQPQHF
TRBV19,14,few,TRBJ2-3,-,TGTGCCAGTACTAGGACTGTGGGCACAGATACGCAGTATTTT,CASTRTVGTDTQYF
TRBV19,14,few,TRBJ2-5,TRBD2,TGTGCCAGTCAAGATAGCGGGAGCTGGGAGACCCAGTACTTC,CASQDSGSWETQYF
TRBV18,16,many,TRBJ1-1,TRBD1,TGTGCCAGCTCCCCCACAGGGGGGACAGTGAACACTGAAGCTTTCTTT,CASSPTGGTVNTEAFF
TRBV9,18,many,TRBJ1-1,TRBD1,TGTGCCAGCAGCGTAGCTCCTGGACAGGGAGCAGGGGACACTGAAGCTTTCTTT,CASSVAPGQGAGDTEAFF
TRBV27,14,many,TRBJ2-3,-,TGTGCCAGCAGTTTCCGACGTGGCACGGATACGCAGTATTTT,CASSFRRGTDTQYF
TRBV3-1,14,-,TRBJ2-5,TRBD2,TGTGCCAGCAGCCGAGGGACTAGCGGAGAGACCCAGTACTTC,CASSRGTSGETQYF
TRBV28,16,many,TRBJ2-1,TRBD2,TGTGCCAGCAGTCCAGAGACTAGCGGACCCTACAATGAGCAGTTCTTC,CASSPETSGPYNEQFF
TRBV6-1,13,-,TRBJ2-7,TRBD2,TGTGCCAGCGGGAGGGCCTTTTTGTACGAGCAGTACTTC,CASGRAFLYEQYF
TRBV6-1,15,many,TRBJ2-7,TRBD1,TGTGCCAGCAGGACACCGGGACAGGGGGCGGGGGAGCAGTACTTC,CASRTPGQGAGEQYF
TRBV6-1,16,many,TRBJ2-3,TRBD2,TGTGCCAGCATGGGGACGACTAGCGGGAGGAGGGATACGCAGTATTTT,CASMGTTSGRRDTQYF
TRBV14,16,-,TRBJ2-3,TRBD2,TGTGCCAGCAGCCCTCTTCCGGGACTAGCGACAGATACGCAGTATTTT,CASSPLPGLATDTQYF
TRBV27,13,many,TRBJ2-3,-,TGTGCCAGCAGTTTAGTGGGTGTGGATACGCAGTATTTT,CASSLVGVDTQYF
TRBV7-9,14,few,TRBJ2-1,TRBD2,TGTGCCAGCAGCTCCTCACTAGCGGGAGGTGAGCAGTTCTTC,CASSSSLAGGEQFF
TRBV7-2,15,many,TRBJ2-3,TRBD2,TGTGCCAGCAGCGGGCGGACTAGCGCAACAGATACGCAGTATTTT,CASSGRTSATDTQYF
TRBV5-1,16,many,TRBJ2-1,TRBD2,TGCGCCAGCAGCTACATCAATGCGGGGGGACCCAATGAGCAGTTCTTC,CASSYINAGGPNEQFF
TRBV2,15,many,TRBJ2-1,-,TGTGCCAGCAGACTGGGGGTGGCTATAGACAATGAGCAGTTCTTC,CASRLGVAIDNEQFF
TRBV11-2,17,many,TRBJ2-2,-,TGTGCCAGCAGCTTCTTCGGCAGGACTCCGAACACCGGGGAGCTGTTTTTT,CASSFFGRTPNTGELFF
TRBV28,15,-,TRBJ1-4,TRBD1,TGTGCCAGCAGTTTGGCGGGGACAGTTTCTTCTCGTGTGTTTTTT,CASSLAGTVSSRVFF
TRBV10-3,14,few,TRBJ2-7,-,TGTGCCATCAGTGGTCAGACAGGATCCTACGAGCAGTACTTC,CAISGQTGSYEQYF
TRBV7-9,13,many,TRBJ1-2,TRBD1,TGTGCCAGCAGCGCGGGACAGGCATTCGGCTACACCTTC,CASSAGQAFGYTF
TRBV27,16,-,TRBJ2-1,TRBD2,TGTGCCGGCAGTTTATTGCCGGGACTAGAATACAATGAGCAGTTCTTC,CAGSLLPGLEYNEQFF
TRBV3-1,17,-,TRBJ1-2,-,TGTGCCAGCAGCCAAGATGACGGACACGTGCCTTCGTGGGGCTACACCTTC,CASSQDDGHVPSWGYTF
TRBV2,14,many,TRBJ2-3,-,TGTGCCAGCAGTGAAGGAGTAGGTGCAGATACGCAGTATTTT,CASSEGVGADTQYF
TRBV18,15,many,TRBJ2-2,-,TGTGCCAGCTCTAGACTGATGGCTTTCAGCGGGGAGCTGTTTTTT,CASSRLMAFSGELFF
TRBV30,15,many,TRBJ2-7,-,TGTGCCTGGACCCCCCCTCGACCCAAACTACGTGAGCAGTACTTC,CAWTPPRPKLREQYF
TRBV12-3/TRBV12-4,13,many,TRBJ1-6,-,TGTGCCAGCAGTTTAACCGGGGGTTCACCCCTCCACTTT,CASSLTGGSPLHF
TRBV24-1,16,few,TRBJ2-7,TRBD2,TGTGCCACGGGGGATATAGCGGGAGAAGGTTCCTACGAGCAGTACTTC,CATGDIAGEGSYEQYF
TRBV4-1,15,-,TRBJ2-2,-,TGCGCCAGCAGCCACCAGCAGGATAACACCGGGGAGCTGTTTTTT,CASSHQQDNTGELFF
TRBV12-3/TRBV12-4,14,many,TRBJ2-7,TRBD1,TGTGCCAGCAGGTTGGCCGCAGGGGGTCACGAGCAGTACTTC,CASRLAAGGHEQYF
TRBV27,14,-,TRBJ2-7,TRBD2,TGTGCCAGCAGTTACCGGGAGGGCCCGTACGAGCAGTACTTC,CASSYREGPYEQYF
TRBV3-1,17,few,TRBJ2-4,-,TGTGCCAGCAGCCAAGATAGGGCCGGAGGGGCCAAAAACATTCAGTACTTC,CASSQDRAGGAKNIQYF
TRBV20-1,16,few,TRBJ2-3,TRBD2,TGCAGTGCTCCCCGGACTAGCGGGAGGGGTTGGGATACGCAGTATTTT,CSAPRTSGRGWDTQYF
TRBV20-1,13,many,TRBJ2-7,-,TGCAGCCCTACCGGCAGGCAGACCTACGAGCAGTACTTC,CSPTGRQTYEQYF
TRBV27,12,few,TRBJ1-4,-,TGTGCCAGCCGAACAGGGAATGAAAAACTGTTTTTT,CASRTGNEKLFF
TRBV25-1,13,-,TRBJ2-3,-,TGTGCCAGCAGTGTGGACACCACAGATACGCAGTATTTT,CASSVDTTDTQYF
TRBV12-3/TRBV12-4,14,few,TRBJ1-2,-,TGTGCCAGCAGGGCCGACACCTCTAACTATGGCTACACCTTC,CASRADTSNYGYTF
TRBV12-3/TRBV12-4,14,many,TRBJ2-2,-,TGTGCCAGCAGCCTCACCCGGACCGTCGGGGAGCTGTTTTTT,CASSLTRTVGELFF
TRBV29-1,13,few,TRBJ2-3,TRBD2,TGCAGCGTTGAGACTAGCGGGACAGATACGCAGTATTTT,CSVETSGTDTQYF
TRBV20-1,15,-,TRBJ1-1,TRBD1,TGCAGTGCTGGGACGGGGGGACAGTGGAACACTGAAGCTTTCTTT,CSAGTGGQWNTEAFF
TRBV7-6,16,many,TRBJ2-3,TRBD2,TGTGCCAGCAGCTTAGGACTAGCGCTCCCCACAGATACGCAGTATTTT,CASSLGLALPTDTQYF
TRBV20-1,15,many,TRBJ2-1,-,TGCAGTGCTAGAGATCTTACGTGGTTGGGCAATGAGCAGTTCTTC,CSARDLTWLGNEQFF
TRBV19,12,few,TRBJ2-6,-,TGTGCCACCGCGGCTGGGGCCAACGTCCTGACTTTC,CATAAGANVLTF
TRBV28,13,many,TRBJ2-7,-,TGTGCCAGCAGCCTCCCACAGACATACGAGCAGTACTTC,CASSLPQTYEQYF
TRBV20-1,14,many,TRBJ1-1,-,TGCAGCGGAGGGGGGGGTAGGGCGAACACTGAAGCTTTCTTT,CSGGGGRANTEAFF
TRBV12-3/TRBV12-4,13,many,TRBJ1-2,-,TGTGCCAGCAGTTTAAACATGGGTTATGGCTACACCTTC,CASSLNMGYGYTF